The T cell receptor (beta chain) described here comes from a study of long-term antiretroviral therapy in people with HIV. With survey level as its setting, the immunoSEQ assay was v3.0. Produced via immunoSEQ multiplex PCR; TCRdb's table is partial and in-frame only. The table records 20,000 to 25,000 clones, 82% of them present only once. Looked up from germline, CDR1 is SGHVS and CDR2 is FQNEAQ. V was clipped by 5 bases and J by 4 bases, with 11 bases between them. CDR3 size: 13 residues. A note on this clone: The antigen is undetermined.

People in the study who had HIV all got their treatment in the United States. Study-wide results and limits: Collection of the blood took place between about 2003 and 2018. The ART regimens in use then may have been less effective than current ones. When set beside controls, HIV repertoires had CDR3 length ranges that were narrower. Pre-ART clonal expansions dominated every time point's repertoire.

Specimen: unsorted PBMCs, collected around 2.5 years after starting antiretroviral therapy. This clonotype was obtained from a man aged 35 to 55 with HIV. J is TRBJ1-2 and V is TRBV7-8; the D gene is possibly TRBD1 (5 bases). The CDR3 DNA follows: TGTGCCAGCAGCGACGGGGGGGGCTATGGCTACACCTTC. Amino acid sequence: CASSDGGGYGYTF.